The 30 T cell receptor beta chains below all came from one sample that was sequenced in a study of T cells after yellow fever vaccination (dated by TCRdb to about 2019). In light of the paper, this sample's treatment or condition label describes: live attenuated yellow fever vaccine strain. Libraries were prepared through 5' RACE. The data were produced on an Illumina NovaSeq 6000. TCRdb reworked the public reads: Q25 trimming with fastp, MiXCR clone assembly, productive beta chains retained. CDR3 protein sequences are deduplicated, and each keeps its most common genes and DNA. The sample records 100,000 to 150,000 distinct CDR3 sequences, around 9.8% of which are singletons. The ten largest clonotypes hold almost 40% of the sample. The sequenced sample was CD8+ T cells sorted from PBMCs, obtained on the day of the yellow fever booster vaccination. Source of these receptors: a man aged 18 to 29 who received the YFV17D yellow fever vaccine.

This chain links TRBV9 with TRBJ2-1; 10 positions match TRBD2. Germline V gene lookup returns CDR1 SGDLS and CDR2 YYNGEE. There are 15 residues in the CDR3. V lost 0 bases to trimming and J lost 8 bases; unmatched junction nucleotides: 5. For the CDR3, the DNA is TGTGCCAGCAGCGTAGCGGCTAGCGGGGGCTATGAGCAGTTCTTC. Amino acid sequence: CASSVAASGGYEQFF.

The chain carries TRBV10-1 and TRBJ2-5; the match to TRBD1 covers 9 bases. CDR3 length: 15 amino acids. The germline CDR1 and CDR2 sequences are WNHNN and SYGVQD (reference sequence). Trimming took 3 bases from V and 5 from J; bases not matched to a gene: 7. Written as DNA, the CDR3 is TGCGCCAGCAGTGAACGCGGGACAGGGTGGGAGACCCAGTACTTC. It is translated as CASSERGTGWETQYF.

This clonotype was seen a handful of times. This rearrangement joins TRBV12-3 or TRBV12-4 to TRBJ1-6, with D perhaps TRBD1 (6 bases). Trimming stripped 7 bases from V and 9 bases from J, with 10 bases between. The CDR3 loop spans 12 amino acids. The DNA of the CDR3 is TGTGCCAGCACGGGGGGCAGTTCACCCCTCCACTTT. This translates into CASTGGSSPLHF.

This clonotype has only a few counts. This CDR3 reads CASSGTHTGELFF. The CDR3 DNA is TGCGCCAGCAGTGGAACCCACACCGGGGAGCTGTTTTTT. V gene TRBV10-2 combines with J gene TRBJ2-2; no clear D gene. V was clipped by 4 bases and J by 3 bases, with 6 bases between them. The CDR3 loop spans 13 amino acids. Per germline, CDR1 WSHSY and CDR2 SAAADI.

This sequence joins TRBV10-3 and TRBJ2-5; 9 nucleotides agree with TRBD2. Germline V gives CDR1 ENHRY, CDR2 SYGVKD. J gave up 5 bases and V 8 bases, and 9 bases lay outside the gene matches. The CDR3 has 14 residues. CDR3 loop: CAIGEGLASETQYF. In DNA form, the CDR3 reads TGTGCCATCGGGGAGGGACTAGCTAGCGAGACCCAGTACTTC.

In this sample, this clonotype turned up a few times. The CDR3 reads CASSHPASGPNYGYTF. In nucleotides, the CDR3 is TGCGCCAGCAGCCACCCGGCCTCAGGGCCTAACTATGGCTACACCTTC. V gene TRBV4-1 combines with J gene TRBJ1-2, with a weak D call TRBD1 (5 bases). The germline V and J ends were trimmed by 3 bases and 0 bases, with 14 bases remaining between them. CDR3 size: 16 residues. Germline CDR1 is MGHRA and CDR2 is YSYEKL.

The chain combines TRBV7-9 with TRBJ2-7; D gene uncertain. Germline assignment: CDR1 SEHNR and CDR2 FQNEAQ (reference sequence). CDR3 length equals 12 residues. Trimming took 8 bases from V and 6 from J, leaving 14 bases between them. The CDR3 loop reads CASASPETEQYF. CDR3 sequence (DNA): TGTGCCAGCGCCTCGCCGGAGACCGAGCAGTACTTC.

This clonotype has a count of ten or more. The rearrangement uses TRBV6-1 and TRBJ1-1, with 7 bases that match TRBD1. Germline CDR1 MNHNS, CDR2 SASEGT. Trimming took 1 base from V and 4 from J; bases not matched to a gene: 9. The CDR3 sequence is 16 residues long. The CDR3 DNA is TGTGCCAGCAGTGAAGAGGGAGGGGGCGCAGTCACTGAAGCTTTCTTT. Translated: CASSEEGGGAVTEAFF.

There are a few counts of this clonotype. The chain combines TRBV10-2 with TRBJ2-1; D assignment may be TRBD1 or TRBD2 (5 bases each). The V end lost 3 bases, the J end lost 4 bases, and 13 bases lay between the germline ends. CDR1 WSHSY and CDR2 SAAADI come from the germline V gene. The CDR3 runs 15 residues. The CDR3 sequence: CASSDEFGGYNEQFF. CDR3 DNA sequence: TGCGCCAGCAGTGATGAGTTTGGGGGTTACAATGAGCAGTTCTTC.

This clonotype has just a few counts. The rearrangement joins TRBV11-2 to TRBJ2-5, with 9 bases fitting TRBD2. V lost 4 bases, J lost 9 bases, and 15 bases stayed unmatched. The CDR3 is 16 amino acids. CDR1 and CDR2 (germline): SGHAT, FQNNGV. As DNA, the CDR3 is TGTGCCAGCAGCTCACCCCGCCGCGGGGGGGTTGTATCCCAGTACTTC. Its translation: CASSSPRRGGVVSQYF.

This clonotype was seen many times. The V gene is TRBV7-2, the J gene TRBJ2-3; 9 bases map to TRBD2. With 1 base clipped from V and 6 bases from J, the junction kept 5 bases outside the gene matches. Germline V gene data show CDR1 as SGHTA and CDR2 as FQGNSA. The CDR3 loop spans 15 amino acids. The CDR3, as DNA: TGTGCCAGCAGCTTAGTAGCGGGGGCTGGGGATACGCAGTATTTT. Protein sequence: CASSLVAGAGDTQYF.

In this sample, this clonotype turned up a few times. The rearrangement joins TRBV4-2 to TRBJ1-1; no clear D. V was clipped by 4 bases and J by 0 bases, with 15 bases between them. The CDR3 loop spans 16 amino acids. Germline V lookup: CDR1 LGHNA, CDR2 YNFKEQ. This chain's CDR3 is CASSLKRHNVNTEAFF. CDR3 in DNA: TGTGCCAGCAGCCTCAAAAGGCACAATGTGAACACTGAAGCTTTCTTT.

This clonotype was seen only a few times. The chain has TRBV12-3 or TRBV12-4 and TRBJ1-6, with D perhaps matching TRBD1 (5 bases). The CDR3 has 14 amino acids. V was pared by 5 bases and J by 8 bases, with 13 bases between. The CDR3 region has the DNA TGTGCCAGCAGTCTCCAGGGCATGTATTCACCCCTCCACTTT. As protein: CASSLQGMYSPLHF.

The table lists this clonotype with many counts. The chain has TRBV2 and TRBJ2-7, with 11 bases lining up with TRBD2. The CDR3 consists of 16 residues. V was pared by 5 bases and J by 4 bases, with 10 bases of the junction left unmatched. Germline CDR1 is SNHLY and CDR2 is FYNNEI. CDR3 nucleotide sequence: TGTGCCAGCAGTCCCGAGCGACTAGCGGGGTCTTACGAGCAGTACGTC. As protein: CASSPERLAGSYEQYV.

The rearrangement links TRBV9 to TRBJ2-2, with 10 bases lining up with TRBD1. The germline V gene has CDR1 SGDLS and CDR2 YYNGEE. The V segment lost 3 bases and the J segment 3 bases; nucleotides outside the gene matches: 5. This CDR3 region has 16 residues. The DNA of the CDR3 is TGTGCCAGCAGCGAGCGACAGGGGGCGGACACCGGGGAGCTGTTTTTT. This gives the protein CASSERQGADTGELFF. The whole variable domain, remainder taken from reference TRBV9 and TRBJ2-2, is DSGVTQTPKHLITATGQRVTLRCSPRSGDLSVYWYQQSLDQGLQFLIQYYNGEERAKGNILERFSAQQFPDLHSELNLSSLELGDSALYFCASSERQGADTGELFFGEGSRLTVL.

This chain uses TRBV12-3 or TRBV12-4 with TRBJ1-1; D unresolved. The germline V and J ends were trimmed by 4 bases and 0 bases, with 12 bases remaining between them. CDR3 length: 15 residues. CDR3 DNA: TGTGCCAGCAGTTCCGGGTCGGGGATGAACACTGAAGCTTTCTTT. Protein product: CASSSGSGMNTEAFF.

This clonotype was found a few times. The rearrangement links TRBV20-1 to TRBJ1-5, with D possibly matching TRBD1 (5 bases). This CDR3 is 13 amino acids long. CDR1 DFQATT and CDR2 SNEGSKA come from the germline V gene (reference sequence). Trimming stripped 0 bases from V and 6 bases from J, with 9 bases between. This CDR3 reads CSAREGLAQPQHF. The CDR3 nucleotides read TGCAGTGCTAGAGAGGGGCTAGCTCAGCCCCAGCATTTT.

V usage is TRBV12-3 or TRBV12-4 and J usage is TRBJ1-1; unclear D gene. V was trimmed by 5 bases and J by 1 base, leaving 11 bases between them. CDR3 length: 14 amino acids. As DNA, the CDR3 is TGTGCCAGCAGTCCACCCCCGGGGAACACTGAAGCTTTCTTT. Translated: CASSPPPGNTEAFF.

The V call is TRBV25-1, the J call TRBJ2-7; 9 bases map to TRBD1. Germline V lookup: CDR1 MGHDK, CDR2 SYGVNS. This CDR3 region has 15 residues. The ends lost 5 bases at V and 6 bases at J; junction bases unmatched: 11. Here the CDR3 reads CASSPGQGFFGEQYF. The CDR3 nucleotides read TGTGCCAGCAGTCCGGGACAGGGTTTCTTCGGCGAGCAGTACTTC.

This clonotype appeared many times. The J gene is TRBJ1-1, the V gene TRBV7-6; D ambiguous. V lost 5 bases and J 0 bases, leaving 10 bases between the germline ends. In germline, CDR1 is SGHVS, CDR2 FNYEAQ. The CDR3 consists of 14 residues. The CDR3 DNA reads as TGTGCCAGCAGCCCAATCCAACTGAACACTGAAGCTTTCTTT. Its translation is CASSPIQLNTEAFF.

This chain joins TRBV12-3 or TRBV12-4 and TRBJ2-7, with 12 bases identical to TRBD2. Trimming at V came to 6 bases and at J to 2 bases, leaving 5 bases not matched to a gene. The CDR3 has 15 residues. CDR3: CASRATSGGTYEQYF. In nucleotides, the CDR3 is TGTGCCAGCAGGGCTACTAGCGGGGGGACCTACGAGCAGTACTTC.

Here the CDR3 reads CASSLVGEETQYF. CDR3 bases: TGTGCCAGCAGCTTAGTGGGAGAAGAGACCCAGTACTTC. The chain carries TRBV11-3 and TRBJ2-5, with D perhaps matching TRBD2 (5 bases). The germline CDR1 and CDR2 sequences are SGHNT and YENEEA. This CDR3 is built from 13 residues. Between the trimmed V and J ends, which lost 1 base and 3 bases, there was a span of 6 bases.

This rearrangement joins TRBV4-2 to TRBJ2-4; 10 bases are a match to TRBD2. The CDR3 loop spans 19 amino acids. Germline-derived CDR1 and CDR2 are LGHNA and YNFKEQ. The V and J ends lost 0 bases and 1 base, in that order; junction bases with no gene match: 9. This chain's CDR3 is CASSQDVIAGGPAKNIQYF. CDR3 in DNA: TGTGCCAGCAGCCAAGACGTAATAGCGGGGGGCCCGGCCAAAAACATTCAGTACTTC.

This clonotype was counted only a few times. The genes are TRBV4-3 and TRBJ2-1; TRBD1 matches at 7 bases. The CDR3 is 17 residues long. CDR1 is LGHNA and CDR2 is YSLEER in the germline V gene. Trimming removed 0 bases from V and 2 bases from J; junction bases left unmatched: 7. The chain's CDR3 is CASSQDSGTGAYNEQFF. The CDR3, as DNA: TGCGCCAGCAGCCAAGATAGTGGAACAGGGGCCTACAATGAGCAGTTCTTC.

V is TRBV10-3 and J is TRBJ2-5, with D perhaps TRBD2 (6 bases). Deletions cut 8 bases from V and 4 bases from J, with 26 bases between. The CDR3 totals 17 residues. Germline CDR1 ENHRY, CDR2 SYGVKD. The CDR3 DNA reads TGTGCCATCGGGGGACCTACGGACGGGGGTTTGAGAGAGACCCAGTACTTC. Translating gives CAIGGPTDGGLRETQYF.

The chain joins TRBV7-6 to TRBJ2-3; D is undetermined. The CDR3 length is 14 residues. The germline gives CDR1 SGHVS, CDR2 FNYEAQ. Deletions cut 4 bases from V and 4 bases from J, with 12 bases between. The CDR3 reads CASSSAIVADTQYF. In nucleotides, the CDR3 is TGTGCCAGCAGCTCCGCAATTGTGGCAGATACGCAGTATTTT.

This clonotype has a handful of counts. V gene TRBV4-1 combines with J gene TRBJ1-4; D call uncertain. The CDR3 runs to 15 residues. From germline, CDR1 is MGHRA and CDR2 YSYEKL. Trimming stripped 1 base from V and 4 bases from J, with 10 bases between. Written as DNA, the CDR3 is TGCGCCAGCAGCCAAGTCGGGAAGAATAATGAAAAACTGTTTTTT. Its protein product is CASSQVGKNNEKLFF.

This clonotype came up a few times. This chain joins TRBV7-2 and TRBJ2-5; D may be TRBD2 (6 bases). The CDR3 has 18 residues. Germline loops: CDR1 SGHTA, CDR2 FQGNSA. Trimming removed 5 bases at V and 5 bases at J, with 27 bases between. The CDR3 sequence is CASSPRRSSSEAMETQYF. The CDR3 nucleotides are TGTGCCAGCAGCCCCCGGCGGTCCTCTAGCGAGGCAATGGAGACCCAGTACTTC.

This clonotype was detected a few times. The chain carries TRBV4-2 and TRBJ2-7, with 10 bases lining up with TRBD2. Germline V lookup: CDR1 LGHNA, CDR2 YNFKEQ. The CDR3 has 16 residues. V gave up 0 bases and J gave up 3 bases; unmatched junction bases: 5. The CDR3 DNA is TGTGCCAGCAGCCAAGATCTACTAGCGGGGCTCTACGAGCAGTACTTC. It encodes CASSQDLLAGLYEQYF.

This clonotype was counted between two and nine times. In DNA, the CDR3 is TGCGCCAGCAGTCCCGACAGGGGGAGCTCCTACAATGAGCAGTTCTTC. Its translation is CASSPDRGSSYNEQFF. V usage is TRBV10-1 and J usage is TRBJ2-1, with 9 bases lining up with TRBD1. Trimming at V came to 5 bases and at J to 0 bases, leaving 5 bases not matched to a gene. Germline CDR1 reads WNHNN; CDR2 reads SYGVQD (reference sequence). The CDR3 covers 16 residues.